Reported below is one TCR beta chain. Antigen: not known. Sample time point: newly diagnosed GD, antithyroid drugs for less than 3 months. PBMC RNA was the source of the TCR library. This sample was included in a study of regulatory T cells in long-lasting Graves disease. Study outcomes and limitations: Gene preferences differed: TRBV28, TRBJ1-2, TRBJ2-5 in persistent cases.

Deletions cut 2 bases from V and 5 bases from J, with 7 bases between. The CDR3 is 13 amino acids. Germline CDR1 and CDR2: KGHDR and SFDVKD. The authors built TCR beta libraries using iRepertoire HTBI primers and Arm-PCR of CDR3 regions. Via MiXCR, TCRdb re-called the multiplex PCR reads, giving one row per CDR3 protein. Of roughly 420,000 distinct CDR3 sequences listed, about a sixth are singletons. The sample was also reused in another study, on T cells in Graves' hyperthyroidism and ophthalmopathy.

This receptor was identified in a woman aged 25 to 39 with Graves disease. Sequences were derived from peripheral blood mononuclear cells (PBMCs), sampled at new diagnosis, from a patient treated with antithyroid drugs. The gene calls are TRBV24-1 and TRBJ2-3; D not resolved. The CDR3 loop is CATSDSAKDTQYF. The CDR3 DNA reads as TGTGCCACCAGTGATTCAGCGAAAGATACGCAGTATTTT.